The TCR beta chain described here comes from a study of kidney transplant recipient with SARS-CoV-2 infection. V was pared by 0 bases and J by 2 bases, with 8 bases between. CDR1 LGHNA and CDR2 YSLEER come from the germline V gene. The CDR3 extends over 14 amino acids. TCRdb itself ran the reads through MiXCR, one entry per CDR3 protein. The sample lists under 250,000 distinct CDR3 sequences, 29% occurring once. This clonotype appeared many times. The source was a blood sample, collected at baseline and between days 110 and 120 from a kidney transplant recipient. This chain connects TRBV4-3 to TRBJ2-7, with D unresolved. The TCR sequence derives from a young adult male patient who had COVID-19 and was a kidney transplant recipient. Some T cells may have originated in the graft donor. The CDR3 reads CASSQDLGTYEQYF. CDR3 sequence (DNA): TGCGCCAGCAGCCAAGATTTGGGCACCTACGAGCAGTACTTC.